These 28 T cell receptor beta chains were all obtained from the same sample, sequenced in a study of blood T cell repertoires in COVID-19. Method: immunoSEQ multiplex PCR; TCRdb's copy keeps in-frame clones and lacks some. The sample has 180,000 or so clones; approximately 86% are singletons. The sequenced material came from peripheral blood. These receptors came from a man between 65 and 85 years old with acute or convalescent COVID-19.

DNA for the CDR3: TGTGCCAGCACCGTAACTAGCGGGCACTCCTACGAGCAGTACTTC. Residues: CASTVTSGHSYEQYF. The chain links TRBV28 to TRBJ2-7; 9 nucleotides align to TRBD2. This CDR3 contains 15 residues. Germline trimming cut 7 bases from V and 0 bases from J; bases unmatched to any gene: 7. Germline loops: CDR1 MDHEN, CDR2 SYDVKM.

This chain joins TRBV5-1 and TRBJ2-4, with D perhaps matching TRBD1 (6 bases). V was pared by 4 bases and J by 2 bases, with 10 bases between. Germline V gives CDR1 SGHRS, CDR2 YFSETQ. The CDR3 covers 14 residues. CDR3: CASSLQGTKNIQYF. The CDR3 coding sequence is TGCGCCAGCAGCCTACAGGGCACCAAAAACATTCAGTACTTC.

This sequence joins TRBV5-1 and TRBJ1-5, with D unclear. This CDR3 is 12 amino acids long. Germline CDR1 and CDR2: SGHRS and YFSETQ. V gave up 4 bases and J gave up 2 bases, with 4 bases separating them. CDR3 bases: TGCGCCAGCAGCCGGTGCAATCAGCCCCAGCATTTT. Translated, it gives CASSRCNQPQHF.

The V and J genes are TRBV5-1 and TRBJ2-1; 11 bases are shared with TRBD2. Germline V gene sequence: CDR1 SGHRS, CDR2 YFSETQ. J was trimmed by 8 bases and V by 2 bases; bases with no gene match: 6. This CDR3 is 15 amino acids long. CDR3 loop: CASSFLLAGVDEQFF. The CDR3 nucleotides are TGCGCCAGCAGCTTTTTACTAGCGGGAGTCGATGAGCAGTTCTTC.

V usage is TRBV3-1 (or the pseudogene TRBV3-2) and J usage is TRBJ2-2; 8 bases align to TRBD1. The germline V gene has CDR1 LGHDT and CDR2 YNNKEL (reference sequence). This CDR3 has 17 residues. J gave up 7 bases and V 7 bases, and 17 bases lay outside the gene matches. The CDR3: CASTRQGLAEGSGELFF. The CDR3 coding sequence is TGTGCCAGCACCCGACAGGGGTTAGCGGAAGGGAGCGGGGAGCTGTTTTTT.

The chain recombines TRBV6-4 with TRBJ1-5; weak D call: TRBD1 (6 bases). The ends were cut back, 6 bases at V and 0 bases at J, with 21 bases in the middle. Germline CDR1 is MRHNA and CDR2 is SNTAGT. The CDR3 totals 18 residues. The CDR3 bases are TGTGCCAGCAGGCCAGCTAATGACAGGCTATATAGCAATCAGCCCCAGCATTTT. It yields the protein CASRPANDRLYSNQPQHF.

The CDR3 bases are TGCGCCAGCAGCGGCGGTGCAGGGCGAAGCAGCACTGAAGCTTTCTTT. It codes for CASSGGAGRSSTEAFF. The J gene is TRBJ1-1, the V gene TRBV5-1; a possible D gene is TRBD1 (5 bases). There are 16 residues in the CDR3. Deletions cut 4 bases from V and 4 bases from J, with 20 bases between. The germline gives CDR1 SGHRS, CDR2 YFSETQ. Full variable domain (missing parts from reference TRBV5-1 and TRBJ1-1): KAGVTQTPRYLIKTRGQQVTLSCSPISGHRSVSWYQQTPGQGLQFLFEYFSETQRNKGNFPGRFSGRQFSNSRSEMNVSTLELGDSALYLCASSGGAGRSSTEAFFGQGTRLTVV.

The chain has TRBV5-6 and TRBJ1-3; 8 bases are a match to TRBD1. V was clipped by 0 bases and J by 4 bases; unmatched bases: 3. From germline, CDR1 is SGHDT and CDR2 YYEEEE. The CDR3 length is 15 residues. The CDR3 sequence is CASSLGQGTGNTIYF. The CDR3 DNA is TGTGCCAGCAGCTTGGGACAGGGGACAGGAAACACCATATATTTT. The whole variable domain, remainder taken from reference TRBV5-6 and TRBJ1-3, is DAGVTQSPTHLIKTRGQQVTLRCSPKSGHDTVSWYQQALGQGPQFIFQYYEEEERQRGNFPDRFSGHQFPNYSSELNVNALLLGDSALYLCASSLGQGTGNTIYFGEGSWLTVV.

The chain has TRBV18 and TRBJ2-5; D is unresolved. V was cut by 5 bases and J by 2 bases, with 9 bases left in between. This CDR3 contains 13 residues. Germline V gives CDR1 KGHSH, CDR2 LQKENI. The CDR3 reads CASSFTVQETQYF. As DNA, the CDR3 is TGTGCCAGCTCATTCACAGTACAAGAGACCCAGTACTTC.

The chain employs TRBV19 and TRBJ1-4; tentatively, D is TRBD1 (5 bases). V was shortened by 5 bases and J by 7 bases, with 17 bases between the two germline ends. This CDR3 is built from 15 residues. Germline loops: CDR1 LNHDA, CDR2 SQIVND (reference sequence). CDR3 in DNA: TGTGCCAGTAGTCCGTCTGGAGGGGCGTTTGAAAAACTGTTTTTT. Its protein is CASSPSGGAFEKLFF.

The gene calls are TRBV21-1 and TRBJ2-1; the table's D call TRBD2 went unverified against the DNA. TRBV21-1 is listed as a pseudogene. This CDR3 is 17 amino acids long. The CDR3 DNA follows: TGTGCCAGCAGCCCGACTCCCGGGACTAGCGACTACAATGAGCAGTTCTTC. Its translation is CASSPTPGTSDYNEQFF.

The chain combines TRBV30 with TRBJ2-7; a weak D match, TRBD2 (5 bases). The CDR3 has 12 amino acids. The ends were cut back, 5 bases at V and 5 bases at J, with 13 bases in the middle. The germline gives CDR1 GTSNPN, CDR2 SVGIG (reference sequence). The CDR3 loop reads CAWAEVPHEQYF. The CDR3 nucleotides are TGTGCCTGGGCGGAGGTCCCCCACGAGCAGTACTTC. Together with reference TRBV30 and TRBJ2-7, the CDR3 gives the full variable domain: SQTIHQWPATLVQPVGSPLSLECTVEGTSNPNLYWYRQAAGRGLQLLFYSVGIGQISSEVPQNLSASRPQDRQFILSSKKLLLSDSGFYLCAWAEVPHEQYFGPGTRLTVT.

The chain is built from TRBV6-5 and TRBJ2-7; D may be TRBD2 (5 bases). Germline CDR1 reads MNHEY; CDR2 reads SVGAGI. The CDR3 runs 14 residues. V lost 7 bases, J lost 3 bases, and 16 bases lay in between. This CDR3 is CASKRVKDFYEQYF. DNA for the CDR3: TGTGCCAGCAAGCGCGTGAAGGACTTCTACGAGCAGTACTTC.

J is TRBJ1-2 and V is TRBV28; TRBD1 matches 9 bases. The J segment lost 8 bases and the V segment lost 4 bases, leaving 5 bases of the junction unmatched. The CDR3 is 13 residues long. The V gene's germline CDR1 is MDHEN and CDR2 SYDVKM. The CDR3 region has the DNA TGTGCCAGCAGTTGGGACAGGGAAAGGGGCTACACCTTC. This translates into CASSWDRERGYTF.

The genes are TRBV5-5 and TRBJ2-5; 10 bases are shared with TRBD1. V was pared by 4 bases and J by 4 bases, with 10 bases of the junction left unmatched. The CDR3 is 16 amino acids. CDR1 is SGHKS and CDR2 is YYEKEE in the germline V gene (reference sequence). This CDR3 reads CASSPRTGGIVETQYF. The CDR3 region has the DNA TGTGCCAGCAGCCCCCGGACAGGGGGTATCGTAGAGACCCAGTACTTC.

This chain links TRBV6-4 with TRBJ2-3; a weak D match, TRBD1 (6 bases). V lost 5 bases and J lost 8, with 8 bases in between. The germline V gene has CDR1 MRHNA and CDR2 SNTAGT. The CDR3 consists of 11 residues. The CDR3 is CASSTGSTQYF. The CDR3 region has the DNA TGTGCCAGCAGTACAGGGAGTACGCAGTATTTT.

In its sample, this clone was seen once. The CDR3 DNA is TGTGCCAGCAGTGAACAGATACAAGAGACCCAGTACTTC. It encodes CASSEQIQETQYF. This sequence joins TRBV2 and TRBJ2-5; no reliable D call. V gave up 2 bases and J gave up 2 bases, with 6 bases separating them. The germline V gene has CDR1 SNHLY and CDR2 FYNNEI. The CDR3 is 13 amino acids.

The V gene is TRBV10-3, the J gene TRBJ1-2; weak D call: TRBD1 (5 bases). The germline V and J ends were trimmed by 5 bases and 4 bases, with 8 bases remaining between them. The CDR3 is made up of 12 amino acids. Germline assignment: CDR1 ENHRY and CDR2 SYGVKD. DNA of the CDR3: TGTGCCATCAGTCCGGGGGGCTATGGCTACACCTTC. It is translated as CAISPGGYGYTF.

The chain carries TRBV6-5 and TRBJ2-1; 11 bases align to TRBD2. This CDR3 is built from 14 residues. Germline CDR1 reads MNHEY; CDR2 reads SVGAGI. Trimming at V came to 6 bases and at J to 6 bases, leaving 4 bases not matched to a gene. The CDR3 here is CASRETSGINEQFF. For the CDR3, the DNA is TGTGCCAGCAGGGAGACTAGCGGGATCAATGAGCAGTTCTTC.

The J gene is TRBJ1-1, the V gene TRBV10-1; perhaps TRBD1 as D (5 bases). This CDR3 has 12 amino acids. Trimming took off 8 bases at V and 1 base at J, with 8 bases between the two ends. Germline V CDR1 and CDR2: WNHNN, SYGVQD (reference sequence). CDR3 nucleotides: TGCGCCAGCGAGGACAAGAACACTGAAGCTTTCTTT. It specifies CASEDKNTEAFF.

The gene calls are TRBV5-4 and TRBJ2-5; 7 bases match TRBD1. The V segment lost 4 bases and the J segment 5 bases; nucleotides outside the gene matches: 11. Germline CDR1 reads SGHNT; CDR2 reads YYREEE (reference sequence). The CDR3 consists of 15 residues. The CDR3 protein is CASSPPTGPGETQYF. CDR3 in DNA: TGTGCCAGCAGCCCACCGACAGGGCCGGGGGAGACCCAGTACTTC.

The V and J genes are TRBV2 and TRBJ1-5, with D perhaps TRBD1 (5 bases). Per the germline V gene, CDR1 is SNHLY and CDR2 is FYNNEI. V was pared by 4 bases and J by 7 bases, with 14 bases between. The CDR3 extends over 14 amino acids. In nucleotides, the CDR3 is TGTGCCAGCAGTGGCCTCGCAGGGAGGCAGCCCCAGCATTTT. Its translation is CASSGLAGRQPQHF.

The V gene is TRBV30, the J gene TRBJ1-3, with D unresolved. CDR1 and CDR2 (germline): GTSNPN, SVGIG (reference sequence). Trimming took off 2 bases at V and 2 bases at J, with 7 bases between the two ends. The CDR3 covers 13 residues. CDR3 amino acids: CAWSLGAGNTIYF. The CDR3 bases are TGTGCCTGGAGTCTGGGAGCTGGAAACACCATATATTTT.

The V call is TRBV11-2, the J call TRBJ2-7; 8 bases agree with TRBD1. V was pared by 3 bases and J by 2 bases, with 3 bases of the junction left unmatched. This CDR3 is 14 amino acids long. Germline CDR1 is SGHAT and CDR2 is FQNNGV. Here the CDR3 DNA reads TGTGCCAGCAGCTTTCGACAGGGGCCCTACGAGCAGTACTTC. This gives the protein CASSFRQGPYEQYF.

The V and J genes are TRBV5-4 and TRBJ1-2, with 7 bases matching TRBD1. Trimming at V came to 4 bases and at J to 5 bases, leaving 8 bases not matched to a gene. The CDR3 extends over 14 amino acids. CDR1 and CDR2 from the germline V gene are SGHNT and YYREEE (reference sequence). The CDR3 DNA sequence: TGTGCCAGCAGCCCGCAGGGACAGCCATATGGCTACACCTTC. It codes for CASSPQGQPYGYTF.

J is TRBJ2-3 and V is TRBV7-8, with D perhaps TRBD2 (5 bases). Germline CDR1 is SGHVS and CDR2 is FQNEAQ. Trimming stripped 4 bases from V and 0 bases from J, with 8 bases between. This CDR3 comprises 14 residues. The CDR3 bases are TGTGCCAGCAGCTCGGACTGGAGCACAGATACGCAGTATTTT. Amino acid sequence: CASSSDWSTDTQYF.

This clone has a handful of counts. The chain joins TRBV7-3 to TRBJ2-1; D is unclear. With 1 base removed from V and 0 bases from J, the gap between germline ends came to 7 bases. From germline, CDR1 is SGHTA and CDR2 FQGTGA. The CDR3 sequence is 15 residues long. The CDR3 bases are TGTGCCAGCAGCTTAAGTCCCGGCTCCTACAATGAGCAGTTCTTC. The encoded protein is CASSLSPGSYNEQFF.

The chain combines TRBV9 with TRBJ1-3, with D hard to call. CDR1 and CDR2 from the germline V gene are SGDLS and YYNGEE. The CDR3 runs 15 residues. V was cut by 0 bases and J by 1 base, with 8 bases left in between. CDR3: CASSVASQSGNTIYF. For the CDR3, the DNA is TGTGCCAGCAGCGTAGCCAGTCAGTCTGGAAACACCATATATTTT.